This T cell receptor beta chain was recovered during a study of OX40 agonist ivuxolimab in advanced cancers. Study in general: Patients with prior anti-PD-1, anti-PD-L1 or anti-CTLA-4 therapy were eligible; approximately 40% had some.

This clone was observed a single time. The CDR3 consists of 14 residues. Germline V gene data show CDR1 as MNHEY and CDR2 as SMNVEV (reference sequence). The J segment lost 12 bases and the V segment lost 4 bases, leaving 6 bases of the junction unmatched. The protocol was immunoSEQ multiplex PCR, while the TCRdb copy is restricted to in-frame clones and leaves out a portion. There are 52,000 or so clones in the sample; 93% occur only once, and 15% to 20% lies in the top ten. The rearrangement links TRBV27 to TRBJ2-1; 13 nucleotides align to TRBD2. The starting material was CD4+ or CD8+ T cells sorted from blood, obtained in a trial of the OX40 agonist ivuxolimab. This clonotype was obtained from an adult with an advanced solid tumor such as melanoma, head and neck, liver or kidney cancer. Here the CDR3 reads CASSSGTSGARQFF. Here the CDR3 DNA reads TGTGCCAGCAGTTCCGGGACTAGCGGGGCACGGCAGTTCTTC.